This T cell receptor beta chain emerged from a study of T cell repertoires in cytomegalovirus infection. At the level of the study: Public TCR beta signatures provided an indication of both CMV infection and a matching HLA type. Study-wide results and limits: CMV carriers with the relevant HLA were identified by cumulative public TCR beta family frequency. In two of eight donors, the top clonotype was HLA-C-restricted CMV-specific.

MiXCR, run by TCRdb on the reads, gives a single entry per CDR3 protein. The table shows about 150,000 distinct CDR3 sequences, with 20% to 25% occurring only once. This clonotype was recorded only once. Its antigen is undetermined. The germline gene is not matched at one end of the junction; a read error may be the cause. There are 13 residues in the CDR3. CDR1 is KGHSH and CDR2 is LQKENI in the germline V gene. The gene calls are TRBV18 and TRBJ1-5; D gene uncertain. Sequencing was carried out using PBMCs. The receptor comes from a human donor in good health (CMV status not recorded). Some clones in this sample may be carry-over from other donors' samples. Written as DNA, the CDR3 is TGTGCCTGCTCACCCAATTGGGATCAGCCCCAGCATTTT. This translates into CACSPNWDQPQHF.